The T cell receptor beta chain described here comes from a study of T cell repertoires in cytomegalovirus infection. The CDR3 has 15 residues. The V gene lost 7 bases and the J gene lost 5 bases, with 15 bases spanning the gap. A remark on this clonotype: As yet, its antigen is unknown.

TCRdb processed the reads anew with MiXCR; each CDR3 protein has one entry. Of fewer than 1,000,000 distinct CDR3 sequences listed, 25% to 40% were seen once; the top ten hold around 15%. This chain connects TRBV12-3 or TRBV12-4 to TRBJ1-6; a possible D gene is TRBD1 (5 bases). Sample: cultured CD8+ T cells from PBMCs, taken from culture after CMV antigen stimulation. The sequence came from a human donor in good health (CMV status not recorded). Some clones in this sample may be carry-over from other donors' samples. CDR3 coding DNA: TGTGCCAGCACTTTGGGGGTACCAAATAATTCACCCCTCCACTTT. It specifies CASTLGVPNNSPLHF.